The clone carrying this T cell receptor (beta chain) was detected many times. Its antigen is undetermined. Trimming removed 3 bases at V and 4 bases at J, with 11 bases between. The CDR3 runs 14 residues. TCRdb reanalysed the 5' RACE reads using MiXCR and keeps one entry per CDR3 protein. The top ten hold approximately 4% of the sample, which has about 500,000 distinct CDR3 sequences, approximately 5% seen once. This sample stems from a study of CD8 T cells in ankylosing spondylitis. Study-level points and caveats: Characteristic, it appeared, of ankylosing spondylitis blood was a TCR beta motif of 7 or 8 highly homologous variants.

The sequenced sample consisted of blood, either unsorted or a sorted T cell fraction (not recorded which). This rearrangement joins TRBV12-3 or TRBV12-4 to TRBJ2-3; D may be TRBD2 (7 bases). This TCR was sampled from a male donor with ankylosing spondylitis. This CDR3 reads CASSFPGGSDTQYF. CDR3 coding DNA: TGTGCCAGCAGTTTTCCGGGGGGCTCAGATACGCAGTATTTT.